The 11 T cell receptor beta chains below come from one sample, sequenced in a study of OX40 agonist ivuxolimab in advanced cancers. Some clones are missing from TCRdb's copy, which holds only in-frame ones; the method was immunoSEQ multiplex PCR. The repertoire holds about 52,000 clones, with roughly 82% as singletons. The input for sequencing was CD4+ or CD8+ T cells sorted from blood, taken in a trial of the OX40 agonist ivuxolimab. These receptors all stem from an adult with an advanced solid tumor such as melanoma, head and neck, liver or kidney cancer.

The CDR3 DNA sequence: TGTGCCAGCAGAAAGGCCAGGGTTAAAAACATTCAGTACTTC. Protein product: CASRKARVKNIQYF. The chain combines TRBV28 with TRBJ2-4; TRBD1 might be the D (5 bases). The CDR3 runs to 14 residues. Trimming cost V 6 bases and J 4 bases, with 13 bases left between them. CDR1 is MDHEN, CDR2 SYDVKM, per germline.

This rearrangement joins TRBV7-2 to TRBJ1-2; D is ambiguous. The germline V gene encodes CDR1 SGHTA and CDR2 FQGNSA. This CDR3 is 16 amino acids long. V was pared by 5 bases and J by 1 base, with 17 bases between. Here the CDR3 DNA reads TGTGCCAGCAGCCGCAGTAGCAGCTACGATAACTATGGCTACACCTTC. Amino acid sequence: CASSRSSSYDNYGYTF.

The chain links TRBV29-1 to TRBJ2-3; D is uncertain. In germline, CDR1 is SQVTM, CDR2 ANQGSEA. The V gene lost 4 bases and the J gene lost 5 bases, with 4 bases spanning the gap. The CDR3 is made up of 10 amino acids. The CDR3 spells CSVGQDTQYF. The DNA of the CDR3 is TGCAGCGTTGGGCAAGATACGCAGTATTTT.

This clone was seen a few times. The chain uses TRBV29-1 and TRBJ1-2, with TRBD1 identical over 7 bases. The CDR3 runs to 11 residues. The trim removed 7 bases at V and 6 bases at J, leaving 5 bases unmatched. CDR1 SQVTM and CDR2 ANQGSEA come from the germline V gene. The CDR3 sequence: CSGGTVNGYTF. CDR3 nucleotides: TGCAGCGGCGGGACAGTGAATGGCTACACCTTC.

The chain has TRBV7-2 and TRBJ1-5; D call uncertain. The ends were cut back, 4 bases at V and 3 bases at J, with 7 bases in the middle. CDR1 SGHTA and CDR2 FQGNSA come from the germline V gene. The CDR3 covers 13 residues. CDR3 sequence (DNA): TGTGCCAGCAGCTCAGAAAACAATCAGCCCCAGCATTTT. Protein sequence: CASSSENNQPQHF.

The CDR3 loop reads CASSLGLAVLSGANVLTF. For the CDR3, the DNA is TGTGCCAGCAGCTTAGGGCTAGCGGTCCTCTCTGGGGCCAACGTCCTGACTTTC. The chain recombines TRBV13 with TRBJ2-6; 7 positions match TRBD2. The germline gives CDR1 PRHDT, CDR2 FYEKMQ (reference sequence). CDR3 size: 18 residues. V shed 0 bases and J 0 bases; nucleotides not matched to a gene: 5.

In this sample, this clone turned up a few times. The CDR3 DNA follows: TGCGCCAGCAGCTTGGGTTTCGGAGGGACGGAGACCCAGTACTTC. Translation gives CASSLGFGGTETQYF. The chain carries TRBV5-1 and TRBJ2-5; maybe TRBD2 (6 bases). Trimming took off 0 bases at V and 5 bases at J, with 14 bases between the two ends. The germline V gene encodes CDR1 SGHRS and CDR2 YFSETQ. The CDR3 runs 15 residues.

The V and J genes are TRBV19 and TRBJ2-2; D gene ambiguous. The CDR3 has 14 amino acids. The V gene's germline CDR1 is LNHDA and CDR2 SQIVND (reference sequence). V was cut by 5 bases and J by 1 base, with 8 bases left in between. CDR3 sequence (DNA): TGTGCCAGTAGTTACGACGGGAACACCGGGGAGCTGTTTTTT. This sequence encodes CASSYDGNTGELFF.

This chain links TRBV5-1 with TRBJ2-2; the D gene could be TRBD1 or TRBD2 (5 bases each). V was trimmed by 5 bases and J by 3 bases, leaving 14 bases between them. CDR1 is SGHRS and CDR2 is YFSETQ in the germline V gene. This CDR3 is 15 amino acids long. The CDR3 here is CASRSGSGDTGELFF. The CDR3 DNA reads TGCGCCAGCAGATCAGGGTCCGGGGACACCGGGGAGCTGTTTTTT.

This clone was seen just once. The rearrangement links TRBV27 to TRBJ2-2, with D perhaps given as TRBD1 or TRBD2 (5 bases each). Germline V gene lookup returns CDR1 MNHEY and CDR2 SMNVEV (reference sequence). V lost 5 bases, J lost 7 bases, and 17 bases lay in between. The length of the CDR3 is 15 residues. CDR3 loop: CASSKEGRANGELFF. The CDR3 DNA reads TGTGCCAGCAGTAAAGAGGGCAGGGCAAACGGGGAGCTGTTTTTT.

This clone was found many times. The rearrangement joins TRBV7-2 to TRBJ1-4; D may be TRBD1 (6 bases). The ends were cut back, 0 bases at V and 8 bases at J, with 10 bases in the middle. The CDR3 length is 14 residues. From germline, CDR1 is SGHTA and CDR2 FQGNSA. CDR3 DNA: TGTGCCAGCAGCTTAGCGGGGGCTGGCGAAAAACTGTTTTTT. As protein: CASSLAGAGEKLFF.